The present T cell receptor (beta chain) was sequenced within a study of post-analysis software for immune sequencing data. The CDR3 has 15 residues. From germline, CDR1 is MDHEN and CDR2 SYDVKM. Trimming left V 5 bases short and J 2 bases short, with 16 bases between. Regarding the study as a whole: Relative to controls, patients had about five TRBV segments at higher frequency, with TRBV5-6, TRBV5-1 and TRBV20-1 among these. Controls significantly exceeded multiple sclerosis patients in normalized Chao1 diversity. Samples prepared in the same batch strongly co-clustered by F measure.

This clonotype showed up just a few times. No antigen is known for it. Unique molecular identifiers were carried by the TCR beta cDNA libraries. The authors obtained 500,000 or so cDNA molecules from roughly 1.1 to 9.2 million T cells. A single record per CDR3 protein comes from TCRdb applying MiXCR to the PCR reads. This table has 430,000 or so distinct CDR3 sequences, 30% to 40% appearing once. Sequencing input: blood. This clonotype was obtained from a girl aged 2-10 years with multiple sclerosis. This chain connects TRBV28 to TRBJ2-7; D assignment may be TRBD1 or TRBD2 (6 bases each). CDR3 loop: CASSETGRMAYEQYF. The CDR3, as DNA: TGTGCCAGCAGTGAAACAGGGAGGATGGCCTACGAGCAGTACTTC.